The source of this T cell receptor beta chain is a study of T cell responses to AZD1222 COVID-19 vaccine. Findings and caveats of the study: CD4 TCRs associated with vaccination spanned spike, dominating at 160-218 and 743-854.

Clones were sequenced by immunoSEQ multiplex PCR, and TCRdb holds only the in-frame ones, with some missing. Of 120,000 or so clones listed, about nine tenths were seen once; the top ten hold 0.8% to 1.1%. Germline V lookup: CDR1 MGHRA, CDR2 YSYEKL. The V and J ends lost 3 bases and 2 bases, in that order; junction bases with no gene match: 2. The CDR3 extends over 14 amino acids. Of note for this clone: Its antigen remains unidentified.

The receptor comes from an adult in good health. The rearrangement joins TRBV4-1 to TRBJ2-7; 9 bases are shared with TRBD2. The source material was peripheral blood, sampled on day 0 of AZD1222 vaccination. The CDR3 DNA reads as TGCGCCAGCAGCCAGACTAGCGGAACCTACGAGCAGTACTTC. This gives the protein CASSQTSGTYEQYF.